The 26 T cell receptor beta chains in this list originate from one sample, sequenced in a study of cytomegalovirus exposure and HLA in healthy donors. The PCR ran on 60 Vbeta and 13 Jbeta primers. Generated by immunoSEQ multiplex PCR, the TCRdb table keeps only in-frame clones and is missing some. The sample lists fewer than 150,000 clones; over 60% were seen once. The sequenced sample was PBMCs. The receptors originated from a man in his forties in good health and CMV-seronegative.

The rearrangement links TRBV11-3 to TRBJ2-7, with 7 bases identical to TRBD2. CDR3 length: 15 amino acids. J lost 2 bases, V lost 1 base, and 5 bases had no gene match. Germline V gene lookup returns CDR1 SGHNT and CDR2 YENEEA. The CDR3 bases are TGTGCCAGCAGCTTAGGTCTAGCGGAGACCTACGAGCAGTACTTC. This translates into CASSLGLAETYEQYF.

The V call is TRBV29-1, the J call TRBJ1-4, with no clear D. V was trimmed by 0 bases and J by 6 bases, leaving 2 bases between them. CDR1 is SQVTM, CDR2 ANQGSEA, per germline. The CDR3 has 11 amino acids. CDR3 bases: TGCAGCGTTGAAGACGATGAAAAACTGTTTTTT. This codes for CSVEDDEKLFF.

The V gene is TRBV30, the J gene TRBJ2-7; TRBD2 matches 14 bases. Germline V gene lookup returns CDR1 GTSNPN and CDR2 SVGIG (reference sequence). This CDR3 comprises 16 residues. V shed 0 bases and J 2 bases; nucleotides not matched to a gene: 3. CDR3 amino acids: CAWSVRGLAGAYEQYF. The CDR3 DNA sequence: TGTGCCTGGAGTGTAAGGGGACTAGCGGGAGCCTACGAGCAGTACTTC.

This rearrangement joins TRBV29-1 to TRBJ2-7, with 10 bases that match TRBD2. CDR3 length: 15 residues. V gave up 3 bases and J gave up 0 bases; unmatched junction bases: 5. CDR1 and CDR2 (germline): SQVTM, ANQGSEA. CDR3 loop: CSVEGLARSSYEQYF. The CDR3 coding sequence is TGCAGCGTTGAGGGACTAGCGAGGAGCTCCTACGAGCAGTACTTC.

V gene TRBV25-1 combines with J gene TRBJ1-4; 7 bases are a match to TRBD1. Per germline, CDR1 MGHDK and CDR2 SYGVNS. V dropped 3 bases and J dropped 7; count of bases not matched to a gene: 8. This CDR3 has 15 residues. The CDR3 region is CASSDWAGGGEKLFF. The CDR3 DNA reads as TGTGCCAGCAGTGATTGGGCAGGGGGTGGTGAAAAACTGTTTTTT.

The genes are TRBV7-9 and TRBJ1-2, with D uncertain. The CDR3 is 12 amino acids. V lost 8 bases and J lost 4, with 11 bases in between. Per the germline V gene, CDR1 is SEHNR and CDR2 is FQNEAQ (reference sequence). The CDR3 is CASGRAVYGYTF. For the CDR3, the DNA is TGTGCCAGCGGCCGTGCAGTCTATGGCTACACCTTC. The whole variable domain, filled in from reference TRBV7-9 and TRBJ1-2, reads DTGVSQNPRHKITKRGQNVTFRCDPISEHNRLYWYRQTLGQGPEFLTYFQNEAQLEKSRLLSDRFSAERPKGSFSTLEIQRTEQGDSAMYLCASGRAVYGYTFGSGTRLTVV.

This chain connects TRBV19 to TRBJ2-1; 14 bases map to TRBD2. The CDR3 runs 18 residues. CDR1 is LNHDA and CDR2 is SQIVND in the germline V gene (reference sequence). J gave up 7 bases and V 4 bases, and 12 bases lay outside the gene matches. The CDR3 region has the DNA TGTGCCAGTAGTACGCCCGCCGGGACTAGCGGGAGTTTTAATGAGCAGTTCTTC. It is translated as CASSTPAGTSGSFNEQFF.

This clone appeared once. The V call is TRBV25-1, the J call TRBJ2-2, with D hard to call. V gave up 6 bases and J gave up 6 bases, with 20 bases separating them. Per the germline V gene, CDR1 is MGHDK and CDR2 is SYGVNS. The CDR3 is 16 residues long. CDR3 loop: CASRPPRGPFSGELFF. CDR3 nucleotides: TGTGCCAGCAGGCCGCCTCGTGGGCCATTTTCCGGGGAGCTGTTTTTT. Combining the CDR3 with reference TRBV25-1 and TRBJ2-2 gives the whole variable domain EADIYQTPRYLVIGTGKKITLECSQTMGHDKMYWYQQDPGMELHLIHYSYGVNSTEKGDLSSESTVSRIRTEHFPLTLESARPSHTSQYLCASRPPRGPFSGELFFGEGSRLTVL.

V and J are TRBV5-4 and TRBJ1-1, with TRBD1 matching over 7 bases. The germline CDR1 and CDR2 sequences are SGHNT and YYREEE (reference sequence). CDR3 length equals 12 residues. V was pared by 7 bases and J by 3 bases, with 3 bases of the junction left unmatched. CDR3 loop: CASGTGDTEAFF. DNA of the CDR3: TGTGCCAGCGGAACAGGGGACACTGAAGCTTTCTTT.

The CDR3 coding sequence is TGTGCCTGGAGTGTAGGGACAGGGCTTTATGGCTACACCTTC. Protein sequence: CAWSVGTGLYGYTF. V gene TRBV30 combines with J gene TRBJ1-2, with 9 bases lining up with TRBD1. The CDR3 consists of 14 residues. Germline lookup yields CDR1 GTSNPN and CDR2 SVGIG (reference sequence). Germline trimming cut 0 bases from V and 5 bases from J; bases unmatched to any gene: 4.

This chain connects TRBV30 to TRBJ2-3; D gene ambiguous. Germline V gives CDR1 GTSNPN, CDR2 SVGIG (reference sequence). CDR3 length equals 11 residues. V lost 1 base, J lost 5 bases, and 4 bases lay in between. The CDR3 coding sequence is TGTGCCTGGAGTGCCTTAGATACGCAGTATTTT. Protein: CAWSALDTQYF. The entire variable domain, with the rest obtained from reference TRBV30 and TRBJ2-3, is as follows: SQTIHQWPATLVQPVGSPLSLECTVEGTSNPNLYWYRQAAGRGLQLLFYSVGIGQISSEVPQNLSASRPQDRQFILSSKKLLLSDSGFYLCAWSALDTQYFGPGTRLTVL.

This sequence joins TRBV30 and TRBJ2-5; 13 nucleotides align to TRBD2. The junction had 6 bases not matched to a gene; V was cut back by 2 bases and J by 6 bases. This CDR3 spans 15 amino acids. Germline assignment: CDR1 GTSNPN and CDR2 SVGIG (reference sequence). CDR3 in amino acids: CAWSPTSGRAKTQYF. CDR3 nucleotide sequence: TGTGCCTGGAGTCCAACTAGCGGGAGGGCCAAGACCCAGTACTTC.

The rearrangement uses TRBV6-5 and TRBJ2-7; 7 bases agree with TRBD1. V lost 0 bases, J lost 3 bases, and 2 bases stayed unmatched. Germline V lookup: CDR1 MNHEY, CDR2 SVGAGI. This CDR3 is built from 14 residues. The CDR3 region is CASSYSGQIYEQYF. The CDR3 nucleotides read TGTGCCAGCAGTTACTCGGGACAGATCTACGAGCAGTACTTC.

The chain links TRBV5-5 to TRBJ1-5; TRBD1 matches at 11 bases. Germline lookup yields CDR1 SGHKS and CDR2 YYEKEE (reference sequence). This CDR3 has 14 amino acids. V trimming: 4 bases; J trimming: 6 bases; junction bases outside the gene matches: 3. Written as DNA, the CDR3 is TGTGCCAGCAGCAAGGGACAGGGGGGTCAGCCCCAGCATTTT. This gives the protein CASSKGQGGQPQHF.

The chain joins TRBV6-1 to TRBJ2-2; 8 bases are a match to TRBD2. The CDR3 covers 18 residues. J gave up 5 bases and V 1 base, and 12 bases lay outside the gene matches. CDR1 MNHNS and CDR2 SASEGT come from the germline V gene. CDR3 region: CASSEGVFRGLVTGELFF. Written as DNA, the CDR3 is TGTGCCAGCAGTGAAGGGGTATTTAGGGGACTAGTGACCGGGGAGCTGTTTTTT.

This rearrangement joins TRBV2 to TRBJ2-7; TRBD2 matches at 9 bases. This CDR3 is 19 amino acids long. V was pared by 6 bases and J by 2 bases, with 20 bases of the junction left unmatched. The germline V gene has CDR1 SNHLY and CDR2 FYNNEI. The CDR3 is CASRGDRGTTSGLPYEQYF. CDR3 coding DNA: TGTGCCAGCAGAGGAGACCGAGGGACCACTAGCGGGCTGCCCTACGAGCAGTACTTC.

The rearrangement joins TRBV29-1 to TRBJ2-1; possibly TRBD2 for D (5 bases). CDR3 size: 16 residues. Germline loops: CDR1 SQVTM, CDR2 ANQGSEA. Deletions cut 0 bases from V and 0 bases from J, with 12 bases between. CDR3 sequence reads: CSVEDPRTSSYNEQFF. The CDR3 DNA sequence: TGCAGCGTTGAAGATCCCCGGACTTCCTCCTACAATGAGCAGTTCTTC.

This chain connects TRBV6-6 to TRBJ2-7; D is ambiguous. This CDR3 is 16 amino acids long. The ends were cut back, 5 bases at V and 0 bases at J, with 17 bases in the middle. Germline loops: CDR1 MNHNY, CDR2 SVGAGI (reference sequence). For the CDR3, the DNA is TGTGCCAGCAGTCTCTTTCGGAGTTCGAGCTCCTACGAGCAGTACTTC. Its translation is CASSLFRSSSSYEQYF.

In its sample, this clone was seen once. The chain combines TRBV6-5 with TRBJ1-5; D is possibly TRBD1 (6 bases). This CDR3 has 13 residues. Per germline, CDR1 MNHEY and CDR2 SVGAGI. Trimming took 7 bases from V and 7 from J, leaving 14 bases between them. The chain's CDR3 is CASKQGRGQPQHF. The CDR3 DNA is TGTGCCAGCAAGCAGGGGAGGGGACAGCCCCAGCATTTT.

The chain combines TRBV7-9 with TRBJ2-3; TRBD2 is a possible D gene (7 bases). With 1 base removed from V and 7 bases from J, the gap between germline ends came to 18 bases. The germline CDR1 and CDR2 sequences are SEHNR and FQNEAQ (reference sequence). CDR3 length: 16 residues. The CDR3 nucleotides are TGTGCCAGCAGCTTAGTGGAGGGGGGGGACCGGTATACGCAGTATTTT. Protein sequence: CASSLVEGGDRYTQYF.

The CDR3 sequence is CASSRTSRGTGELFF. CDR3 sequence (DNA): TGTGCCAGCAGTAGGACTAGCCGGGGGACCGGGGAGCTGTTTTTT. V gene TRBV25-1 combines with J gene TRBJ2-2; 8 nucleotides match TRBD2. The CDR3 extends over 15 amino acids. Germline loops: CDR1 MGHDK, CDR2 SYGVNS. J lost 5 bases, V lost 5 bases, and 7 bases had no gene match.

V usage is TRBV27 and J usage is TRBJ2-7; D perhaps matches TRBD1 (6 bases). This CDR3 spans 15 amino acids. Germline V gene data show CDR1 as MNHEY and CDR2 as SMNVEV (reference sequence). The V and J ends lost 10 bases and 4 bases respectively, with 23 bases between them. The CDR3 DNA reads TGTGCCATCTACCCCCCCGGGACAACAGAATACGAGCAGTACTTC. Its translation: CAIYPPGTTEYEQYF.

The chain combines TRBV9 with TRBJ2-7; 8 nucleotides align to TRBD1. The CDR3 has 16 amino acids. The V and J ends lost 4 bases and 1 base, in that order; junction bases with no gene match: 10. Per the germline V gene, CDR1 is SGDLS and CDR2 is YYNGEE. CDR3: CASSNPGTGGSYEQYF. DNA for the CDR3: TGTGCCAGCAGCAACCCCGGGACAGGTGGTTCCTACGAGCAGTACTTC.

This clone was observed a single time. This chain links TRBV4-3 with TRBJ2-3, with no clear D. Looked up from germline, CDR1 is LGHNA and CDR2 is YSLEER. The CDR3 sequence is 14 residues long. Trimming shortened V by 0 bases and J by 1 base, and 5 bases separated the two germline ends. The CDR3 protein is CASSQDRGTDTQYF. CDR3 nucleotides: TGCGCCAGCAGCCAAGATAGAGGCACAGATACGCAGTATTTT.

This clone was seen a handful of times. The identical CDR3 is also encoded by other nucleotide sequences in the sample. The V call is TRBV18, the J call TRBJ1-5, with D possibly being TRBD1 (6 bases). Germline CDR1 reads KGHSH; CDR2 reads LQKENI. This CDR3 is 13 amino acids long. The V gene lost 6 bases and the J gene lost 4 bases, with 10 bases spanning the gap. The CDR3 region is CASSGDTNQPQHF. CDR3 DNA: TGTGCCAGCTCCGGGGACACTAATCAGCCCCAGCATTTT.

This clone was observed a few times. V and J are TRBV29-1 and TRBJ1-2; D is possibly TRBD1 (6 bases). This CDR3 region has 14 residues. The germline gives CDR1 SQVTM, CDR2 ANQGSEA. V was trimmed by 0 bases and J by 5 bases, leaving 13 bases between them. DNA for the CDR3: TGCAGCGTTGAAGATCGTGTGGGGGCGTATGGCTACACCTTC. Translated, it gives CSVEDRVGAYGYTF.